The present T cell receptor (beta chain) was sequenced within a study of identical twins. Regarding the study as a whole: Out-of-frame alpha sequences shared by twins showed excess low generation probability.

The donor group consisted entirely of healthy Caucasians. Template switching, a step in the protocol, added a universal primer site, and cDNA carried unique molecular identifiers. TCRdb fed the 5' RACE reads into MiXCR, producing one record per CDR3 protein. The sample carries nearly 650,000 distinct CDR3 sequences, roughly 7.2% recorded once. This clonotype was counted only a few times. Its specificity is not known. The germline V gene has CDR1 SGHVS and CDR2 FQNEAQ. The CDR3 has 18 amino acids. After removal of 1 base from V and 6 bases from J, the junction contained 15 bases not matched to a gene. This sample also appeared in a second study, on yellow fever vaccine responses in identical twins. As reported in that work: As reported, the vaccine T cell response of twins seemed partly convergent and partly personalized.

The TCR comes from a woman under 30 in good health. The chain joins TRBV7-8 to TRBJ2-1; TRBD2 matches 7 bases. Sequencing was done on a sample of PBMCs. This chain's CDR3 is CASSLGPRERGPFNEQFF. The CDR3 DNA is TGTGCCAGCAGCTTAGGCCCTCGGGAGCGGGGCCCCTTCAATGAGCAGTTCTTC.